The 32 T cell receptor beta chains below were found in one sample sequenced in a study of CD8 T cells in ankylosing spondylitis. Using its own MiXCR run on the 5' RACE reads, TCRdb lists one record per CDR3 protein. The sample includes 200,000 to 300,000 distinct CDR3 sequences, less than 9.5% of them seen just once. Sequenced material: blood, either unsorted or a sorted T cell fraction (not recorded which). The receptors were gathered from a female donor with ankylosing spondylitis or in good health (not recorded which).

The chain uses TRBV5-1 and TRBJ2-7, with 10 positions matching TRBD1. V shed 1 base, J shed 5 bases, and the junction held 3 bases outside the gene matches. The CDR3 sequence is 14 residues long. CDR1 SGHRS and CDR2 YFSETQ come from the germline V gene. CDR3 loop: CASSLLGTGDEQYF. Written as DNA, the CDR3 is TGCGCCAGCAGCTTGCTCGGGACAGGGGACGAGCAGTACTTC.

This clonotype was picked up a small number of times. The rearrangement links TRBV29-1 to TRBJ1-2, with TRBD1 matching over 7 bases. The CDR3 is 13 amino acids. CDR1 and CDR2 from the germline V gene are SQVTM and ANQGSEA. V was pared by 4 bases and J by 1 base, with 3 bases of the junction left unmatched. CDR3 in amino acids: CSVAQGGNYGYTF. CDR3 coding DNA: TGCAGCGTTGCTCAGGGGGGTAACTATGGCTACACCTTC. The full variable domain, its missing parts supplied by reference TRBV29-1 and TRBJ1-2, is SAVISQKPSRDICQRGTSLTIQCQVDSQVTMMFWYRQQPGQSLTLIATANQGSEATYESGFVIDKFPISRPNLTFSTLTVSNMSPEDSSIYLCSVAQGGNYGYTFGSGTRLTVV.

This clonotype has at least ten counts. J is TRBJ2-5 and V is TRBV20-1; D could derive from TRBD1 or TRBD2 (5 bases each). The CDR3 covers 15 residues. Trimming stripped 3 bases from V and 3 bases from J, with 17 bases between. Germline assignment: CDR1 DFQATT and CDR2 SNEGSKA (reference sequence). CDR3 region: CSARGGTYSKETQYF. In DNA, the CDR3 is TGCAGTGCTAGGGGTGGGACGTACTCGAAAGAGACCCAGTACTTC.

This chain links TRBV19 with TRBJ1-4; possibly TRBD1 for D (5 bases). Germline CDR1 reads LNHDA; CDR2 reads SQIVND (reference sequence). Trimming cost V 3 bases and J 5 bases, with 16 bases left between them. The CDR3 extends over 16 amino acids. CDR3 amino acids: CASSIGNRFLNEKLFF. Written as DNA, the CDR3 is TGTGCCAGTAGTATCGGAAACAGGTTCTTAAATGAAAAACTGTTTTTT.

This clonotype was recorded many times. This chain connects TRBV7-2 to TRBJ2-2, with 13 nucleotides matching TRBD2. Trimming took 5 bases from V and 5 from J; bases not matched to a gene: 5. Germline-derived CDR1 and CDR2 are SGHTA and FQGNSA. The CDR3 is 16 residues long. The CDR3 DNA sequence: TGTGCCAGCAGCCGGACTAGCGGGAGACGAACCGGGGAGCTGTTTTTT. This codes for CASSRTSGRRTGELFF.

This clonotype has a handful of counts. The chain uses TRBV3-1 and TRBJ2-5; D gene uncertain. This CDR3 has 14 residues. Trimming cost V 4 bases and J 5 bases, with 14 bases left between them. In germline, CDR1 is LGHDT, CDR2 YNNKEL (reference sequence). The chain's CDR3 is CASSPPLGRETQYF. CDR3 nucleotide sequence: TGTGCCAGCAGCCCGCCGTTGGGCCGCGAGACCCAGTACTTC.

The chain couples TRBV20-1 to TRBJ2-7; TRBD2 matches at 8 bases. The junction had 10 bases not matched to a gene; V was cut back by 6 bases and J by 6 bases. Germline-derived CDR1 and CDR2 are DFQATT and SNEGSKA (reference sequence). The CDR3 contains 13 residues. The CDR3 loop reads CSAHERGWCEQYF. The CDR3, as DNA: TGCAGTGCCCATGAGCGGGGGTGGTGCGAGCAGTACTTC.

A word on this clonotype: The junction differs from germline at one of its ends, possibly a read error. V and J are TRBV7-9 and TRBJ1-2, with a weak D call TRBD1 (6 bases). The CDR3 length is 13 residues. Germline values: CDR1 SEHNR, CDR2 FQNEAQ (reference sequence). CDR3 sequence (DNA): TGTGCCAGCAGCTTAGTGGAGGTTGGGGGCTGCACCTTC. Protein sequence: CASSLVEVGGCTF.

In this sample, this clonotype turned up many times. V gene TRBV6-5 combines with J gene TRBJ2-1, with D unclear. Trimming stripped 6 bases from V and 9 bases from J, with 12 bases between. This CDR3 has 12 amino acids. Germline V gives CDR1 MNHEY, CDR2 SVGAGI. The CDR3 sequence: CASSPTAAEQFF. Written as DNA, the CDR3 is TGTGCCAGCAGCCCCACGGCGGCTGAGCAGTTCTTC.

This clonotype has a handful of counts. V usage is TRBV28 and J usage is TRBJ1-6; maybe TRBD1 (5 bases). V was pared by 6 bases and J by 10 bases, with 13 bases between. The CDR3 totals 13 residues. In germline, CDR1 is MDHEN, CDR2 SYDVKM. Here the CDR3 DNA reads TGTGCCAGCAGGGCAGGGAATCGATCACCCCTCCACTTT. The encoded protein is CASRAGNRSPLHF.

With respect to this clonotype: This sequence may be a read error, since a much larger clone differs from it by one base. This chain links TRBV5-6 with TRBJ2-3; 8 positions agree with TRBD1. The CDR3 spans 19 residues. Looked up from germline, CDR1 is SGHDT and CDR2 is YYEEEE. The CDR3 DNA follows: TGTGCCAACAGCTTGGCCGGGCTGTTCGACAGGGGACAGGCAGATACGCAGTATTTT. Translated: CANSLAGLFDRGQADTQYF.

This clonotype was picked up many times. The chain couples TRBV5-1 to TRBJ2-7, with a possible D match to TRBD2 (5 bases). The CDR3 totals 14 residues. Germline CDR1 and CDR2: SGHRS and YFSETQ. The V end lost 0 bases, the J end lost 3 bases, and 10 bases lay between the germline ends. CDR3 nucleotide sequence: TGCGCCAGCAGCTTGGCGAGCGGACTCTACGAGCAGTACTTC. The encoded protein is CASSLASGLYEQYF.

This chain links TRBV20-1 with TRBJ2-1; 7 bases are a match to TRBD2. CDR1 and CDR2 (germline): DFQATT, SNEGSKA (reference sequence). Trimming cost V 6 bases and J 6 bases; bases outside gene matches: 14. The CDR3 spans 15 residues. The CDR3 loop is CSALRLAESANEQFF. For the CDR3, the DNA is TGCAGTGCCCTGCGCCTAGCGGAGAGCGCCAATGAGCAGTTCTTC.

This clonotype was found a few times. In DNA, the CDR3 is TGCAGCGTTGGGGCGGGACAGGGGGCTGGAAATGAGCAGTTCTTC. It translates to CSVGAGQGAGNEQFF. V and J are TRBV29-1 and TRBJ2-1, with 12 positions matching TRBD1. This CDR3 contains 15 residues. V dropped 4 bases and J dropped 7; count of bases not matched to a gene: 8. CDR1 is SQVTM, CDR2 ANQGSEA, per germline.

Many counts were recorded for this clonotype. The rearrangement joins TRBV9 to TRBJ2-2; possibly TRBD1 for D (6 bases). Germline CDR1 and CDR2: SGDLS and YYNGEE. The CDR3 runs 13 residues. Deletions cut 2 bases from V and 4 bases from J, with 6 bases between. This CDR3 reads CASSVRGTGELFF. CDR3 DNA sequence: TGTGCCAGCAGCGTCAGGGGCACCGGGGAGCTGTTTTTT.

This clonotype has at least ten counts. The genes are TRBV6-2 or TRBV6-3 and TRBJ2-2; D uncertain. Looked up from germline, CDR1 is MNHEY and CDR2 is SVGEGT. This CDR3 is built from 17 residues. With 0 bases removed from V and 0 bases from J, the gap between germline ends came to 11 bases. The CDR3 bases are TGTGCCAGCAGTTACTCGGTACCACTCGCGAACACCGGGGAGCTGTTTTTT. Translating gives CASSYSVPLANTGELFF.

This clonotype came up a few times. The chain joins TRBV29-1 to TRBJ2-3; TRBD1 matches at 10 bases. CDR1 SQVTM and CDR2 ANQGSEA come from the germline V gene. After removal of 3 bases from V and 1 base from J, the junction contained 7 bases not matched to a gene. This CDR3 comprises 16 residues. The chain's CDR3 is CSVEAPGTGGTDTQYF. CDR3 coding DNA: TGCAGCGTTGAGGCCCCCGGGACAGGGGGCACAGATACGCAGTATTTT.

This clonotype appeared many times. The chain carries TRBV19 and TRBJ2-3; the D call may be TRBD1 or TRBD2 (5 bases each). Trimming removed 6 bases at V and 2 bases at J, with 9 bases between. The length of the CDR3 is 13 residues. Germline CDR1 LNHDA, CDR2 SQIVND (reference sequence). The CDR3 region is CASRGDLTDTQYF. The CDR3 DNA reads TGTGCCAGTAGGGGGGACCTCACAGATACGCAGTATTTT.

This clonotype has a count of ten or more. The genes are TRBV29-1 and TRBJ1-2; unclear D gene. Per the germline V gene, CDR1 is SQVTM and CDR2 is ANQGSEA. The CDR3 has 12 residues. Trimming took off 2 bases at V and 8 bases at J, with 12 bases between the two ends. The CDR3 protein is CSVERGNGGYTF. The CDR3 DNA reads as TGCAGCGTTGAACGCGGAAATGGGGGCTACACCTTC.

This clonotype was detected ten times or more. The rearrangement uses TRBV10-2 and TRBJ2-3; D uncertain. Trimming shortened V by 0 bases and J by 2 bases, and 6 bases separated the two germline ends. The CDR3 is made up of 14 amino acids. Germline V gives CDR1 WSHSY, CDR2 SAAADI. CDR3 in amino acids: CASSESWITDTQYF. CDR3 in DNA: TGCGCCAGCAGTGAGTCCTGGATCACAGATACGCAGTATTTT.

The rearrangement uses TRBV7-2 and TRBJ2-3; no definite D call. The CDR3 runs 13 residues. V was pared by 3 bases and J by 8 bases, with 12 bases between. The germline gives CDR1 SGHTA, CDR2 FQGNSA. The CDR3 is CASSFGPARTQYF. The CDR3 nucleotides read TGTGCCAGCAGCTTCGGGCCCGCCCGTACGCAGTATTTT.

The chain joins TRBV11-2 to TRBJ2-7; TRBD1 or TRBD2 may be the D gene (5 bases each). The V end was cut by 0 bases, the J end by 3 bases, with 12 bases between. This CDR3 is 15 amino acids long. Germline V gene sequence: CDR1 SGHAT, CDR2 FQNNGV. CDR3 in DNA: TGTGCCAGCAGCTTAGATATAGGGACCCGCTACGAGCAGTACTTC. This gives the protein CASSLDIGTRYEQYF.

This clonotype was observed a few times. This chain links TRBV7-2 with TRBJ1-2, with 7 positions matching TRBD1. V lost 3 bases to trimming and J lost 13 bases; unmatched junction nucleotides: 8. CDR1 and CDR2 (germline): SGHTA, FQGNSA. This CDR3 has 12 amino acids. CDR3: CASSFPTGKTTF. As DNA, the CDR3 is TGTGCCAGCAGCTTCCCGACAGGGAAGACCACCTTC.

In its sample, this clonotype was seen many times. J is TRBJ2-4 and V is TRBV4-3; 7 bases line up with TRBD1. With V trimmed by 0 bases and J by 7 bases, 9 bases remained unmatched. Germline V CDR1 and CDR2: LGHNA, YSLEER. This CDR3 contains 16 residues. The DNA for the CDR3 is TGCGCCAGCAGCCAAGACCAGGGGGTGGTGGATAACATTCAGTACTTC. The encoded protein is CASSQDQGVVDNIQYF.

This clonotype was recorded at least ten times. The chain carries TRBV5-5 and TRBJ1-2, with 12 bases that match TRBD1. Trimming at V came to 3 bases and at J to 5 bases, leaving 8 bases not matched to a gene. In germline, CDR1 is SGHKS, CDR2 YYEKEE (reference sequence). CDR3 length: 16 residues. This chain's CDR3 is CASSSGTGGAQYGYTF. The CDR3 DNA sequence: TGTGCCAGCAGCTCCGGGACAGGGGGCGCTCAGTATGGCTACACCTTC. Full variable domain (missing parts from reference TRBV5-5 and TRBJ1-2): DAGVTQSPTHLIKTRGQQVTLRCSPISGHKSVSWYQQVLGQGPQFIFQYYEKEERGRGNFPDRFSARQFPNYSSELNVNALLLGDSALYLCASSSGTGGAQYGYTFGSGTRLTVV.

For the CDR3, the DNA is TGTGCCAGCAAGGGGGCCGTGGGGACTCAGCCCCAGCATTTT. This codes for CASKGAVGTQPQHF. V and J are TRBV6-1 and TRBJ1-5; 7 positions agree with TRBD1. Unmatched junction bases numbered 9, after V lost 7 bases and J lost 6 bases. The CDR3 is 14 residues long. Germline V CDR1 and CDR2: MNHNS, SASEGT.

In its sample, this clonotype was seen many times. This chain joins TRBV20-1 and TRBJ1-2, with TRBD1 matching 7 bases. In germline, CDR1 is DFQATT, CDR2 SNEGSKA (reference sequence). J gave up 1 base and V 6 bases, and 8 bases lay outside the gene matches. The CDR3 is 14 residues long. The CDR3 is CSATPGQSNYGYTF. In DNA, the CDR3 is TGCAGTGCCACCCCGGGACAGAGTAACTATGGCTACACCTTC.

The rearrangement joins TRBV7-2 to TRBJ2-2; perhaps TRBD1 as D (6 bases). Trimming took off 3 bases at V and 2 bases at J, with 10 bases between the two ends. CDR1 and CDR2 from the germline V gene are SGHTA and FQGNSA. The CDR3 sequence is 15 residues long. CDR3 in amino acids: CASSFTGTNTGELFF. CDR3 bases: TGTGCCAGCAGCTTCACAGGGACCAACACCGGGGAGCTGTTTTTT.

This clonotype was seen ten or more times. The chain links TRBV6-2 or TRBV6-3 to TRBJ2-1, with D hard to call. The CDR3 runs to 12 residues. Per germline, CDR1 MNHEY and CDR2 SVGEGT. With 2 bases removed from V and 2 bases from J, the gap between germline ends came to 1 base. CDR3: CASSYAYNEQFF. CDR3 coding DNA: TGTGCCAGCAGTTACGCCTACAATGAGCAGTTCTTC.

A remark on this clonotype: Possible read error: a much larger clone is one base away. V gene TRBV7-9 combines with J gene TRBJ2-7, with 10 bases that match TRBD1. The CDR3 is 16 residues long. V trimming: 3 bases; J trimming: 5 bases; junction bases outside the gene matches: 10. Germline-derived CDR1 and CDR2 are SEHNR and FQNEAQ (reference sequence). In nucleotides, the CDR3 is TGTGCCAGCAGCTTTCTTACCGGGACAGGGGACAACGAGCAGTACTTC. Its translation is CASSFLTGTGDNEQYF.

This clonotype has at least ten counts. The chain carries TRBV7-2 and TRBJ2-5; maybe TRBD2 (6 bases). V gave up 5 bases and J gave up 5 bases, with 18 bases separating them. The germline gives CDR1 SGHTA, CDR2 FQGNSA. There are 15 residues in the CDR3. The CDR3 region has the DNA TGTGCCAGCAGCCCGCATGGGGGGAGCAGCGAGACCCAGTACTTC. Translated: CASSPHGGSSETQYF.

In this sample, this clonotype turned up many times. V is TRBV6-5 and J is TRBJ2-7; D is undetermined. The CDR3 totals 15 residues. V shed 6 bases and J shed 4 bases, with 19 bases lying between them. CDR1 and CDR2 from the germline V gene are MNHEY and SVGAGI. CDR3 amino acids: CASRLGPHTNYEQYF. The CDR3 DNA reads TGTGCCAGCAGACTCGGACCCCACACCAATTACGAGCAGTACTTC.